Shown below are 26 T cell receptor beta chains from a single sample sequenced in a study of T cells in Graves' hyperthyroidism and ophthalmopathy (dated by TCRdb to the late 2010s). The receptor library was made with multiplex PCR. Sequencing relied on an Illumina HiSeq 2000. Amplification of TCR beta CDR3 regions was carried out from RNA transcripts. The first round of RT-PCR for the TCR CDR3 was performed with the HTBI primer set and the Qiagen OneStep RT-PCR kit. The public reads were run again by TCRdb, first through fastp at Q25 and then through MiXCR, and only productive beta chains were kept. Every entry covers one CDR3 protein and lists the most common genes and DNA from its rows. This sample has some 740,000 distinct CDR3 sequences in its table, and about 14% of those were observed once. The ten most abundant clones make up around 9.6% of the sample. Specimen: blood. The receptor set was obtained from a woman aged 18-29 years with Graves' hyperthyroidism.

This clonotype has a count of ten or more. CDR3 sequence: CASSLRDRSYEQYF. CDR3 sequence (DNA): TGTGCCAGCAGTTTGAGGGACAGGAGCTACGAGCAGTACTTC. The rearrangement links TRBV28 to TRBJ2-7; 8 nucleotides align to TRBD1. This CDR3 region has 14 residues. CDR1 is MDHEN and CDR2 is SYDVKM in the germline V gene. Losses at the gene ends were 3 bases for V and 3 bases for J; bases not matched to a gene: 4.

This clonotype was seen many times. This rearrangement joins TRBV12-3 or TRBV12-4 to TRBJ1-1; D possibly corresponds to TRBD1 (5 bases). V gave up 5 bases and J gave up 3 bases, with 19 bases separating them. The CDR3 has 16 residues. The CDR3 reads CASSPPNPPGHTEAFF. The CDR3 nucleotides are TGTGCCAGCAGTCCCCCTAACCCCCCGGGGCACACTGAAGCTTTCTTT.

This clonotype was counted a few times. The chain has TRBV6-1 and TRBJ1-1, with a tentative D call TRBD1 (5 bases). The CDR3 has 16 amino acids. V dropped 6 bases and J dropped 1 base, with 18 bases sitting between them. In germline, CDR1 is MNHNS, CDR2 SASEGT. CDR3 sequence: CASRTGGMTENTEAFF. The CDR3 DNA is TGTGCCAGCAGAACCGGAGGGATGACAGAGAACACTGAAGCTTTCTTT.

The chain joins TRBV7-2 to TRBJ2-1; 14 bases agree with TRBD2. CDR1 is SGHTA, CDR2 FQGNSA, per germline. The CDR3 has 16 residues. The trim removed 3 bases at V and 8 bases at J, leaving 6 bases unmatched. CDR3 region: CASSFPGTSGSYEQFF. In DNA, the CDR3 is TGTGCCAGCAGCTTTCCCGGGACTAGCGGGAGCTATGAGCAGTTCTTC.

V and J are TRBV12-3 or TRBV12-4 and TRBJ2-2; TRBD2 aligns across 11 bases. After removal of 5 bases from V and 7 bases from J, the junction contained 12 bases not matched to a gene. This CDR3 contains 17 residues. The CDR3 loop is CASSPSIGLAGVGELFF. The CDR3 region has the DNA TGTGCCAGCAGTCCCAGTATCGGACTAGCGGGCGTCGGGGAGCTGTTTTTT.

This clonotype was counted only a few times. The rearrangement links TRBV9 to TRBJ2-7; 9 bases are shared with TRBD1. Germline trimming cut 0 bases from V and 3 bases from J; bases unmatched to any gene: 1. The CDR3 extends over 14 amino acids. The V gene's germline CDR1 is SGDLS and CDR2 YYNGEE. The DNA for the CDR3 is TGTGCCAGCAGCGTAGGGACAGGGGACTACGAGCAGTACTTC. Its translation is CASSVGTGDYEQYF.

This clonotype was counted many times. The chain is built from TRBV10-1 and TRBJ2-3, with D hard to call. The CDR3 totals 14 residues. V was pared by 10 bases and J by 0 bases, with 14 bases between. The germline gives CDR1 WNHNN, CDR2 SYGVQD (reference sequence). As DNA, the CDR3 is TGCGCCATCCCGAGCCGTTCTAGCACAGATACGCAGTATTTT. This translates into CAIPSRSSTDTQYF.

This clonotype was seen at least ten times. DNA for the CDR3: TGTGCCACCAGTGATTTTAAGCTTGGGGAGACCCAGTACTTC. Translated, it gives CATSDFKLGETQYF. The chain uses TRBV24-1 and TRBJ2-5; unclear D gene. CDR3 length: 14 amino acids. Germline CDR1 KGHDR, CDR2 SFDVKD. Trimming removed 1 base at V and 5 bases at J, with 10 bases between.

The sample holds a few counts of this clonotype. The gene calls are TRBV2 and TRBJ1-2, with D hard to call. Germline loops: CDR1 SNHLY, CDR2 FYNNEI. V gave up 2 bases and J gave up 4 bases, with 11 bases separating them. The CDR3 contains 14 residues. The CDR3 bases are TGTGCCAGCAGTGAAAGTCCGGGCGGCTATGGCTACACCTTC. Protein: CASSESPGGYGYTF.

In its sample, this clonotype was seen many times. The V gene is TRBV24-1, the J gene TRBJ2-3; 10 positions agree with TRBD2. CDR3 size: 17 residues. Per germline, CDR1 KGHDR and CDR2 SFDVKD. The junction had 13 bases not matched to a gene; V was cut back by 9 bases and J by 2 bases. Here the CDR3 DNA reads TGTGCCACCGGACTTAGCGGGAGGCCCCTGAACACAGATACGCAGTATTTT. Translation: CATGLSGRPLNTDTQYF.

This clonotype has a count of ten or more. This rearrangement joins TRBV11-2 to TRBJ2-1, with D unclear. The V end was cut by 7 bases, the J end by 5 bases, with 9 bases between. Germline CDR1 SGHAT, CDR2 FQNNGV. There are 12 residues in the CDR3. The chain's CDR3 is CASTLTDNEQFF. For the CDR3, the DNA is TGTGCCAGCACCCTTACGGACAATGAGCAGTTCTTC.

A word on this clonotype: An end of the junction differs from the germline gene, which may be a read error. The rearrangement links TRBV11-2 to TRBJ1-1; D might be TRBD1 (6 bases). The CDR3 length is 13 residues. Germline CDR1 SGHAT, CDR2 FQNNGV. CDR3 in amino acids: CASTDPGGTGAFF. The CDR3 nucleotides read TGTGCCAGCACCGACCCGGGGGGCACTGGAGCTTTCTTT.

This clonotype was counted a few times. The chain is built from TRBV5-4 and TRBJ1-5; D not certain. Per the germline V gene, CDR1 is SGHNT and CDR2 is YYREEE (reference sequence). The CDR3 covers 16 residues. Trimming removed 4 bases at V and 0 bases at J, with 14 bases between. The CDR3 loop is CASSGREGYSNQPQHF. As DNA, the CDR3 is TGTGCCAGCAGCGGGAGGGAGGGCTATAGCAATCAGCCCCAGCATTTT.

This chain links TRBV28 with TRBJ1-5; possible D gene TRBD1, 5 bases. Germline V gene data show CDR1 as MDHEN and CDR2 as SYDVKM. This CDR3 has 15 residues. V was pared by 4 bases and J by 5 bases, with 15 bases between. This chain's CDR3 is CASSSQGGSYQPQHF. The CDR3 nucleotides read TGTGCCAGCAGTTCTCAGGGAGGGAGCTATCAGCCCCAGCATTTT.

The table lists this clonotype with many counts. This rearrangement joins TRBV7-3 to TRBJ2-1; D may correspond to TRBD1 or TRBD2 (7 bases each). Germline CDR1 is SGHTA and CDR2 is FQGTGA. With 0 bases removed from V and 8 bases from J, the gap between germline ends came to 29 bases. This CDR3 has 20 residues. The CDR3 reads CASSLTGGLGLLQGRDEQFF. CDR3 DNA sequence: TGTGCCAGCAGCTTAACGGGAGGGTTAGGCCTTTTACAGGGGAGGGATGAGCAGTTCTTC.

This chain joins TRBV12-3 or TRBV12-4 and TRBJ1-2; 7 nucleotides agree with TRBD1. The CDR3 is 15 amino acids. V trimming: 7 bases; J trimming: 4 bases; junction bases outside the gene matches: 12. CDR3 amino acids: CASITGTASSYGYTF. CDR3 sequence (DNA): TGTGCCAGCATTACAGGGACAGCGAGTAGCTATGGCTACACCTTC.

At least ten counts were recorded for this clonotype. CDR3 protein: CASSEYLAHEQYF. CDR3 sequence (DNA): TGTGCCAGCAGTGAGTACCTAGCCCACGAGCAGTACTTC. The chain has TRBV6-1 and TRBJ2-7, with D perhaps TRBD2 (5 bases). V gave up 3 bases and J gave up 5 bases, with 11 bases separating them. The germline V gene encodes CDR1 MNHNS and CDR2 SASEGT. The CDR3 runs to 13 residues.

There are a few counts of this clonotype. This rearrangement joins TRBV29-1 to TRBJ2-4; a weak D match, TRBD2 (6 bases). CDR1 and CDR2 from the germline V gene are SQVTM and ANQGSEA. V was shortened by 7 bases and J by 6 bases, with 13 bases between the two germline ends. CDR3 length: 12 amino acids. CDR3 amino acids: CSAGTRGNIQYF. CDR3 nucleotide sequence: TGCAGCGCCGGGACTCGTGGAAACATTCAGTACTTC.

The V call is TRBV5-1, the J call TRBJ2-1; 9 positions match TRBD2. Losses at the gene ends were 1 base for V and 7 bases for J; bases not matched to a gene: 6. Germline V CDR1 and CDR2: SGHRS, YFSETQ. CDR3 length: 15 amino acids. CDR3 DNA sequence: TGCGCCAGCAGCTTGATAGCGGGAGCTCGGAATGAGCAGTTCTTC. Its protein product is CASSLIAGARNEQFF. The whole variable domain, filled in from reference TRBV5-1 and TRBJ2-1, reads KAGVTQTPRYLIKTRGQQVTLSCSPISGHRSVSWYQQTPGQGLQFLFEYFSETQRNKGNFPGRFSGRQFSNSRSEMNVSTLELGDSALYLCASSLIAGARNEQFFGPGTRLTVL.

This chain uses TRBV6-5 with TRBJ1-3, with D unclear. The CDR3 length is 12 residues. Per the germline V gene, CDR1 is MNHEY and CDR2 is SVGAGI. The germline V and J ends were trimmed by 0 bases and 8 bases, with 5 bases remaining between them. The chain's CDR3 is CASSYSGDTIYF. CDR3 DNA: TGTGCCAGCAGTTACTCTGGGGACACCATATATTTT.

This chain joins TRBV11-3 and TRBJ2-5, with D unclear. The CDR3 has 14 amino acids. The germline V and J ends were trimmed by 5 bases and 5 bases, with 15 bases remaining between them. CDR1 SGHNT and CDR2 YENEEA come from the germline V gene. CDR3 DNA sequence: TGTGCCAGCAGCCCCGGACCCTCGACGGAGACCCAGTACTTC. Protein: CASSPGPSTETQYF. The whole variable domain, remainder taken from reference TRBV11-3 and TRBJ2-5, is EAGVVQSPRYKIIEKKQPVAFWCNPISGHNTLYWYLQNLGQGPELLIRYENEEAVDDSQLPKDRFSAERLKGVDSTLKIQPAELGDSAVYLCASSPGPSTETQYFGPGTRLLVL.

V is TRBV6-1 and J is TRBJ1-1, with 7 bases aligning to TRBD1. CDR1 MNHNS and CDR2 SASEGT come from the germline V gene. The CDR3 length is 15 residues. The J segment lost 1 base and the V segment lost 4 bases, leaving 6 bases of the junction unmatched. The CDR3 bases are TGTGCCAGCAGTGGTAACAGGGGCCAGAACACTGAAGCTTTCTTT. Protein product: CASSGNRGQNTEAFF.

V gene TRBV13 combines with J gene TRBJ1-1; maybe TRBD1 (6 bases). Germline V CDR1 and CDR2: PRHDT, FYEKMQ (reference sequence). V was cut by 5 bases and J by 9 bases, with 22 bases left in between. The CDR3 consists of 15 residues. CDR3 nucleotides: TGTGCCAGCAGCACCACGCCCGGGGGCACGGTGAAAGCTTTCTTT. Its protein is CASSTTPGGTVKAFF.

In its sample, this clonotype was seen many times. The V and J genes are TRBV7-2 and TRBJ1-5; D unclear. V gave up 3 bases and J gave up 5 bases, with 11 bases separating them. This CDR3 has 14 amino acids. Germline V CDR1 and CDR2: SGHTA, FQGNSA. CDR3 DNA sequence: TGTGCCAGCAGCTTTTCGGGAACTCATCAGCCCCAGCATTTT. Its translation is CASSFSGTHQPQHF.

This clonotype appeared many times. J is TRBJ2-7 and V is TRBV7-8; D not certain. This CDR3 region has 12 residues. CDR1 SGHVS and CDR2 FQNEAQ come from the germline V gene. V was trimmed by 1 base and J by 3 bases, leaving 4 bases between them. In DNA form, the CDR3 reads TGTGCCAGCAGCTTAGGTGACTACGAGCAGTACTTC. Protein product: CASSLGDYEQYF.

V and J are TRBV11-2 and TRBJ2-6; D is ambiguous. Trimming removed 5 bases at V and 2 bases at J, with 28 bases between. Per the germline V gene, CDR1 is SGHAT and CDR2 is FQNNGV. The CDR3 spans 21 residues. CDR3 region: CASSLISIRYLKKPGANVLTF. In nucleotides, the CDR3 is TGTGCCAGCAGCCTAATCTCGATCCGCTACCTTAAAAAACCTGGGGCCAACGTCCTGACTTTC. Variable domain in full (rest from reference TRBV11-2 and TRBJ2-6): EAGVAQSPRYKIIEKRQSVAFWCNPISGHATLYWYQQILGQGPKLLIQFQNNGVVDDSQLPKDRFSAERLKGVDSTLKIQPAKLEDSAVYLCASSLISIRYLKKPGANVLTFGAGSRLTVL.